What follows describes a single T cell receptor beta chain. Antigen specificity is unknown. The sample originates from a study of stem cell transplantation in POMP-related autoinflammatory disease. Study background: The study hypothesized thymoproteasome defects skew the TRB repertoire via impaired CD8+ selection. CD8+ T cells were low and CD4+ cells naive-skewed before transplant.

Only in-frame clones appear in the TCRdb table, and some are missing; sequencing was by immunoSEQ multiplex PCR. Among tens of thousands of clones listed, approximately 78% were seen once. V dropped 6 bases and J dropped 3 bases, with 3 bases sitting between them. Germline CDR1 reads MNHEY; CDR2 reads SVGAGI. The CDR3 contains 11 residues. The study's findings and limits: Patients with PRAID showed a restricted number of unique TRB V-J gene pairings. A trend toward lower repertoire diversity and greater clonality appeared in every analyzed T-cell subset of PRAID patients.

The V call is TRBV6-5, the J call TRBJ1-3, with D hard to call. The clonotype originates from a human donor with POMP-related autoinflammation and immune dysregulation (PRAID). Specimen: CD4+ T cells from PBMCs, collected before stem cell transplantation. The CDR3 region is CASSNGNTIYF. The CDR3 coding sequence is TGTGCCAGCAGCAATGGAAACACCATATATTTT.